A single sample gave rise to the 23 T cell receptor beta chains below, sequenced in a study of blood T cell repertoires in COVID-19 (dated by TCRdb to 2020 to 2022). Preparation of the library involved the immunoSEQ multiplex PCR assay. Not all clones reach the TCRdb copy of this immuneACCESS table, which keeps in-frame sequences only. Checked studies attribute under half of the gap to unresolved V genes and leave the rest unexplained. The sample profile shows around 120,000 clones; roughly 89% of them were found once. More than 3% of the sample is taken by the ten largest. The sequencing sample was made of peripheral blood. These receptors were collected from a woman aged 55-75 years with COVID-19, enrolled during active disease.

This chain connects TRBV2 to TRBJ2-4; perhaps TRBD1 as D (6 bases). The CDR3 is 12 residues long. V was shortened by 6 bases and J by 5 bases, with 8 bases between the two germline ends. In germline, CDR1 is SNHLY, CDR2 FYNNEI. The CDR3 is CASRRQENIQYF. CDR3 sequence (DNA): TGTGCCAGCAGGAGACAGGAAAACATTCAGTACTTC.

This chain uses TRBV2 with TRBJ1-1; TRBD1 matches 7 bases. The CDR3 has 12 amino acids. CDR1 is SNHLY, CDR2 FYNNEI, per germline. V lost 9 bases and J lost 5; bases outside the gene matches: 6. The CDR3 bases are TGTGCCAGGGCCACAGGGGATACTGAAGCTTTCTTT. This translates into CARATGDTEAFF.

This clone was found a few times. The rearrangement links TRBV7-3 to TRBJ2-1; D ambiguous. The CDR3 loop spans 13 amino acids. Trimming left V 1 base short and J 5 bases short, with 6 bases between. Germline V gene lookup returns CDR1 SGHTA and CDR2 FQGTGA. The CDR3, as DNA: TGTGCCAGCAGCTTAATCCGGGACAATGAGCAGTTCTTC. This translates into CASSLIRDNEQFF.

This sequence joins TRBV5-6 and TRBJ1-2; 7 bases are a match to TRBD1. Germline trimming cut 4 bases from V and 4 bases from J; bases unmatched to any gene: 10. CDR1 is SGHDT and CDR2 is YYEEEE in the germline V gene. This CDR3 contains 15 residues. The CDR3 sequence: CASSTSDRLTYGYTF. As DNA, the CDR3 is TGTGCCAGCAGCACATCGGACAGGCTGACCTATGGCTACACCTTC.

The rearrangement joins TRBV7-2 to TRBJ1-3; D gene uncertain. CDR3 length: 16 amino acids. Trimming took 1 base from V and 0 from J, leaving 10 bases between them. Per germline, CDR1 SGHTA and CDR2 FQGNSA. CDR3 nucleotides: TGTGCCAGCAGCTTAGGGTTGGGCTACTCTGGAAACACCATATATTTT. Amino acid sequence: CASSLGLGYSGNTIYF.

This chain connects TRBV2 to TRBJ2-1, with 10 bases matching TRBD1. The germline V gene has CDR1 SNHLY and CDR2 FYNNEI. CDR3 length: 15 amino acids. V was clipped by 6 bases and J by 1 base; unmatched bases: 3. The CDR3: CASSGDRGSYNEQFF. The CDR3 DNA sequence: TGTGCCAGCAGCGGGGACAGGGGTTCCTACAATGAGCAGTTCTTC.

The CDR3 region has the DNA TGTGCCTGGAGCGGGGAGTACACTGAAGCTTTCTTT. As protein: CAWSGEYTEAFF. The J gene is TRBJ1-1, the V gene TRBV30, with D hard to call. V was cut by 3 bases and J by 3 bases, with 8 bases left in between. The germline CDR1 and CDR2 sequences are GTSNPN and SVGIG (reference sequence). The CDR3 runs to 12 residues.

V gene TRBV6-5 combines with J gene TRBJ2-1; 9 positions match TRBD2. CDR3 length: 14 residues. Germline CDR1 and CDR2: MNHEY and SVGAGI. The V and J ends lost 3 bases and 5 bases, in that order; junction bases with no gene match: 2. The DNA of the CDR3 is TGTGCCAGCAGTTATGCGGGGGGGCACAATGAGCAGTTCTTC. It codes for CASSYAGGHNEQFF.

This rearrangement joins TRBV4-1 to TRBJ2-5; D possibly corresponds to TRBD1 (6 bases). The germline V gene encodes CDR1 MGHRA and CDR2 YSYEKL. The CDR3 extends over 14 amino acids. V was clipped by 4 bases and J by 6 bases, with 15 bases between them. The CDR3 reads CASSPNLQGQTQYF. In nucleotides, the CDR3 is TGCGCCAGCAGCCCCAACTTACAGGGCCAGACCCAGTACTTC.

V and J are TRBV3-1 (or the pseudogene TRBV3-2) and TRBJ2-3; 10 positions agree with TRBD2. CDR1 is LGHDT and CDR2 is YNNKEL in the germline V gene (reference sequence). This CDR3 contains 16 residues. Trimming cost V 1 base and J 8 bases; bases outside gene matches: 9. The CDR3 sequence: CASSQASGGLAGTQYF. The CDR3 DNA sequence: TGTGCCAGCAGCCAAGCTAGCGGGGGCCTAGCGGGTACGCAGTATTTT.

The CDR3 loop reads CASGPPQGWGTQYF. CDR3 bases: TGTGCTAGTGGTCCGCCTCAGGGTTGGGGGACCCAGTACTTC. The V and J genes are TRBV12-5 and TRBJ2-5, with TRBD1 as a possible D gene (5 bases). Germline values: CDR1 LGHNT, CDR2 FRNRAP. The CDR3 contains 14 residues. Trimming took off 5 bases at V and 7 bases at J, with 17 bases between the two ends.

This sequence joins TRBV5-5 and TRBJ2-5; 10 nucleotides agree with TRBD2. The V segment lost 0 bases and the J segment 1 base; nucleotides outside the gene matches: 6. CDR1 is SGHKS, CDR2 YYEKEE, per germline (reference sequence). The CDR3 has 17 amino acids. CDR3 nucleotides: TGTGCCAGCAGCTTGGCCAGCGGGGGGGCCGTCCAAGAGACCCAGTACTTC. Translation gives CASSLASGGAVQETQYF.

The chain recombines TRBV19 with TRBJ2-7; TRBD2 matches at 11 bases. CDR1 and CDR2 (germline): LNHDA, SQIVND (reference sequence). The CDR3 has 15 amino acids. V shed 3 bases and J 3 bases; nucleotides not matched to a gene: 4. The CDR3 sequence: CASSIFTSGGYEQYF. The CDR3 nucleotides are TGTGCCAGTAGTATTTTTACTAGCGGGGGCTACGAGCAGTACTTC. The full variable domain, rest sourced from reference TRBV19 and TRBJ2-7, is DGGITQSPKYLFRKEGQNVTLSCEQNLNHDAMYWYRQDPGQGLRLIYYSQIVNDFQKGDIAEGYSVSREKKESFPLTVTSAQKNPTAFYLCASSIFTSGGYEQYFGPGTRLTVT.

The gene calls are TRBV20-1 and TRBJ2-1; 9 bases line up with TRBD2. Trimming at V came to 6 bases and at J to 2 bases, leaving 8 bases not matched to a gene. CDR1 DFQATT and CDR2 SNEGSKA come from the germline V gene (reference sequence). The CDR3 is 15 residues long. Here the CDR3 DNA reads TGCAGTGCCAGTAAAGCTAGCGGGGCCTACAATGAGCAGTTCTTC. Protein: CSASKASGAYNEQFF.

V gene TRBV19 combines with J gene TRBJ2-7, with 10 bases that match TRBD1. Germline CDR1 reads LNHDA; CDR2 reads SQIVND (reference sequence). The J segment lost 2 bases and the V segment lost 1 base, leaving 5 bases of the junction unmatched. CDR3 length equals 16 residues. In DNA form, the CDR3 reads TGTGCCAGTAGTATAGGCCCCGGACAGGGGGCCTACGAGCAGTACTTC. This gives the protein CASSIGPGQGAYEQYF.

This sequence joins TRBV7-9 and TRBJ2-4; perhaps TRBD2 as D (6 bases). V gave up 5 bases and J gave up 0 bases, with 11 bases separating them. CDR3 length: 15 residues. Germline V gene sequence: CDR1 SEHNR, CDR2 FQNEAQ (reference sequence). The CDR3: CASSPRGLAKNIQYF. In DNA, the CDR3 is TGTGCCAGCAGCCCTAGGGGACTAGCCAAAAACATTCAGTACTTC.

The CDR3 region is CASSSLPGQGRTPSSPLHF. The DNA for the CDR3 is TGCGCCAGCAGCTCACTCCCGGGACAGGGACGGACCCCGAGTTCACCCCTCCACTTT. The chain recombines TRBV5-1 with TRBJ1-6, with 9 bases lining up with TRBD1. This CDR3 spans 19 amino acids. CDR1 is SGHRS and CDR2 is YFSETQ in the germline V gene. J lost 9 bases, V lost 3 bases, and 19 bases had no gene match.

J is TRBJ1-1 and V is TRBV6-2 or TRBV6-3; 8 bases map to TRBD1. Germline lookup yields CDR1 MNHEY and CDR2 SVGEGT. With 5 bases clipped from V and 4 bases from J, the junction kept 6 bases outside the gene matches. The CDR3 has 14 amino acids. Here the CDR3 DNA reads TGTGCCAGCAGTCGGACAGGGTTAGGCACTGAAGCTTTCTTT. Encoded protein: CASSRTGLGTEAFF.

V usage is TRBV11-3 and J usage is TRBJ2-1; TRBD1 is a possible D gene (5 bases). V dropped 8 bases and J dropped 2 bases, with 10 bases sitting between them. CDR3 length equals 13 residues. Germline-derived CDR1 and CDR2 are SGHNT and YENEEA. DNA for the CDR3: TGTGCCAGCTCTCCAGGGCCCTACAATGAGCAGTTCTTC. Residues: CASSPGPYNEQFF.

This chain links TRBV4-1 with TRBJ2-3; weak D call: TRBD2 (7 bases). Germline lookup yields CDR1 MGHRA and CDR2 YSYEKL. CDR3 length equals 17 residues. The V end was cut by 2 bases, the J end by 1 base, with 16 bases between. The CDR3 is CASSQNGWEGGTDTQYF. The CDR3 DNA follows: TGCGCCAGCAGCCAAAATGGCTGGGAGGGGGGCACAGATACGCAGTATTTT.

A word on this clone: Germline and junction disagree at one end, which may indicate a read error. Other nucleotide sequences in the sample specify the same CDR3. V and J are TRBV4-1 and TRBJ1-1; no clear D gene. Germline lookup yields CDR1 MGHRA and CDR2 YSYEKL. The length of the CDR3 is 13 residues. CDR3 coding DNA: TGCGCCAGCAGCCAATGGAGTAACACTGAAGCTTTTTTT. Protein sequence: CASSQWSNTEAFF.

This clone came up once. This chain uses TRBV5-6 with TRBJ1-4, with D tentatively TRBD1 (5 bases). In germline, CDR1 is SGHDT, CDR2 YYEEEE. The CDR3 has 16 residues. V shed 0 bases and J shed 5 bases, with 14 bases lying between them. The chain's CDR3 is CASSLDQGRLNEKLFF. CDR3 sequence (DNA): TGTGCCAGCAGCTTGGATCAGGGAAGGCTAAATGAAAAACTGTTTTTT. The full variable domain, with the rest looked up from reference TRBV5-6 and TRBJ1-4, is DAGVTQSPTHLIKTRGQQVTLRCSPKSGHDTVSWYQQALGQGPQFIFQYYEEEERQRGNFPDRFSGHQFPNYSSELNVNALLLGDSALYLCASSLDQGRLNEKLFFGSGTQLSVL.

This chain links TRBV30 with TRBJ1-5; possible D gene TRBD1, 5 bases. The CDR3 has 13 amino acids. Germline V lookup: CDR1 GTSNPN, CDR2 SVGIG (reference sequence). The V end was cut by 5 bases, the J end by 7 bases, with 15 bases between. Here the CDR3 reads CAWGGGNKQPQHF. CDR3 nucleotides: TGTGCCTGGGGGGGAGGGAATAAGCAGCCCCAGCATTTT.